These T cell receptor beta chains were read from a single sample in a study of cytomegalovirus exposure and HLA in healthy donors. Method: immunoSEQ multiplex PCR; TCRdb's copy keeps in-frame clones and lacks some. The sample has about 150,000 clones; 75% are singletons. What was sequenced was PBMCs. The receptor set was obtained from a man between 18 and 35 years old in good health and CMV-seronegative. CDR3s leave out the opening cysteine and the closing phenylalanine or tryptophan. The order of the fields is V gene, CDR3 length, CDR3 protein.

TRBV5-4 12 ASSFGTGSYGYT
TRBV30 13 AWSVGTSIRETQY
TRBV27 13 ASSPTSGRWNEQF
TRBV5-4 12 ASSLEIQVETQY
TRBV7-8 10 ASSRSTHEQY
TRBV7-8 12 ASSSQLNTGELF
TRBV18 13 ASSPQDRPFREQY
TRBV9 13 ASSWRGRDPDGYT
TRBV5-5 13 ASLKTTGMGETQY
TRBV6-6 12 ASSQSTVNYGYT
TRBV19 14 ASSIGGAGYQEAQY
TRBV5-4 12 ASSLDWPGSEQY
TRBV19 14 ASSIPPDRTDTEAF
TRBV5-6 15 ASSSGTSGRVSYEQY
TRBV7-9 12 ASSSGGFSYEQY
TRBV27 14 ASSSSSSGSYGEQY
TRBV4-1 11 ASSQRLDYEQY
TRBV7-2 12 ASSFNSVYNEQF
TRBV18 11 ASSDAGGPEQF
TRBV6-1 13 ASSGLAGGKDTQY
TRBV14 16 ASSQGAYPTGYQETQY
TRBV10-3 16 AISGVTEKRGSYNEQF
TRBV6-1 13 ASSEHVRGLQPQH
TRBV27 11 ASSFGGGRGYT
TRBV7-9 12 ASSFYRNTGELF
TRBV7-9 13 ASSLGLAGHNEQF
TRBV7-8 13 ASSPTSGRTYEQY
TRBV6-1 12 ASREGLLRNEQY
TRBV12-5 14 ASGLDSRPANYGYT
TRBV19 12 ASSRVPDRGFQY
TRBV27 13 ASSLWTRGNTEAF
TRBV9 15 ASSVPPRGGGHGELF
TRBV5-1 11 ASSSGQGGELF
TRBV4-3 13 ASSPGQALDQPQH
TRBV7-2 15 ASSSRLAGGGYNEQF
TRBV10-3 11 AIWSREGGAQY
TRBV21-1 15 ASSPQIPSGAPYEQY
TRBV7-2 12 ASMGAQSYNEQF
TRBV5-6 9 ASNQGGEAF
TRBV27 13 ASRHWGPSVYEQY
TRBV4-3 11 ASSHGVHYGYT
TRBV5-1 14 ASSPTGTGGYNEQF
TRBV6-4 14 ASSAQAGGPNQPQH
TRBV7-9 12 ASSVGQGQETQY
TRBV7-2 15 ASSLGGKSGYTGELF
TRBV7-2 16 ASSVQERRLLSTDTQY